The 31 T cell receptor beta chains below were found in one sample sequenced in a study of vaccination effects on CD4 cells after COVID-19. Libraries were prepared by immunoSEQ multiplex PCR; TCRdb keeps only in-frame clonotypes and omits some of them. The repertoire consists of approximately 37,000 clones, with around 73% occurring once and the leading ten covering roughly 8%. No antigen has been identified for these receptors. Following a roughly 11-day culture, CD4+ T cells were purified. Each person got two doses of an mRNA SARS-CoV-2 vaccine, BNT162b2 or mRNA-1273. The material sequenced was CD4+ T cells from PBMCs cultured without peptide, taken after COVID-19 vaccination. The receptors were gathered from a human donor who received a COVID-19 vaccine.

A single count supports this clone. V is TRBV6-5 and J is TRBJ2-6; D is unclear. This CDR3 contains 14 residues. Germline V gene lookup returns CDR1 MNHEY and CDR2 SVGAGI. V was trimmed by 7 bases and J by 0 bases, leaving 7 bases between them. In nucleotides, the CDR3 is TGTGCCAGCACCTCAATCTCTGGGGCCAACGTCCTGACTTTC. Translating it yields CASTSISGANVLTF.

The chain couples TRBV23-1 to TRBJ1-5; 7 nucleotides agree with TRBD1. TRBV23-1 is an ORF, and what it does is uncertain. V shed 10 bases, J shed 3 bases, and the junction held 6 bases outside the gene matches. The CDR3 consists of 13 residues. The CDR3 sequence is CATDREVNQPQHF. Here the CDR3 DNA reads TGCGCCACAGACAGGGAGGTCAATCAGCCCCAGCATTTT.

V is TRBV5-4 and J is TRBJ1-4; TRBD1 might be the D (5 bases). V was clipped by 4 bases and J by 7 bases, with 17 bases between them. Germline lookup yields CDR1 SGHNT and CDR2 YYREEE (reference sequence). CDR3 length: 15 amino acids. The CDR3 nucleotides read TGTGCCAGCAGCCGCCCCGGGGGGAGGGGTGAAAAACTGTTTTTT. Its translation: CASSRPGGRGEKLFF.

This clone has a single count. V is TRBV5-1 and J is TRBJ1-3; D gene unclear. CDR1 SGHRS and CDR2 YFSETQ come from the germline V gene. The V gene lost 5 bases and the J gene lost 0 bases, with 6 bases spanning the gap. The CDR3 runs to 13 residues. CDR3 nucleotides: TGCGCCAGCAGAGAGCCCTCTGGAAACACCATATATTTT. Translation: CASREPSGNTIYF.

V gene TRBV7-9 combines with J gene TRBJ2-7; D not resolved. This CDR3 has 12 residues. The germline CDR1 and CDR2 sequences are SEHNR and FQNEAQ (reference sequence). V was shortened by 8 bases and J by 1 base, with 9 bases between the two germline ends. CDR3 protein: CASSGRSYEQYF. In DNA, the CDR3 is TGTGCCAGCTCGGGCAGATCCTACGAGCAGTACTTC.

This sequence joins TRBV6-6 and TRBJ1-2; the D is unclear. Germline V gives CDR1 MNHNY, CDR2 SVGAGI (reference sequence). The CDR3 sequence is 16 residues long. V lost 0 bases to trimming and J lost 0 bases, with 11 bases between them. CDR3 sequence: CASSYSMAQANYGYTF. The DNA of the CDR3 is TGTGCCAGCAGTTACTCGATGGCACAAGCTAACTATGGCTACACCTTC.

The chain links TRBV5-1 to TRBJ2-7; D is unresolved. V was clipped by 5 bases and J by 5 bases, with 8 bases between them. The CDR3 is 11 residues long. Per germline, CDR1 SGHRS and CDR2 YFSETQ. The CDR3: CASRLFNEQYF. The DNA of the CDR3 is TGCGCCAGCAGGCTGTTTAACGAGCAGTACTTC.

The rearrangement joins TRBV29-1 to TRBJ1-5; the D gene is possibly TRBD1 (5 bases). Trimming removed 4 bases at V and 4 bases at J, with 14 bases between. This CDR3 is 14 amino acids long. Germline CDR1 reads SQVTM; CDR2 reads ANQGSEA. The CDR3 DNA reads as TGCAGCGTTGTTTTGGGGGAGTTGAATCAGCCCCAGCATTTT. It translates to CSVVLGELNQPQHF.

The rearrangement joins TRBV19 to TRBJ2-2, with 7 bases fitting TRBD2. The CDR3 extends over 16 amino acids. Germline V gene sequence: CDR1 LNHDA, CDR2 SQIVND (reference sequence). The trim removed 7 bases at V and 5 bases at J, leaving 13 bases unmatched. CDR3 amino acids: CASKVTVWTSTGELFF. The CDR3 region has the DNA TGTGCCAGTAAGGTAACAGTCTGGACTAGTACCGGGGAGCTGTTTTTT. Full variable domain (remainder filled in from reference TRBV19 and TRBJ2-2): DGGITQSPKYLFRKEGQNVTLSCEQNLNHDAMYWYRQDPGQGLRLIYYSQIVNDFQKGDIAEGYSVSREKKESFPLTVTSAQKNPTAFYLCASKVTVWTSTGELFFGEGSRLTVL.

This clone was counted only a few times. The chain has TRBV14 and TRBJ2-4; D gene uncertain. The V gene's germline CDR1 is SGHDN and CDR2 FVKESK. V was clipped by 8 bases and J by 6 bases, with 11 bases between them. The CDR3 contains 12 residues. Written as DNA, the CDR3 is TGTGCCAGCGGATCCGGCGGAAACATTCAGTACTTC. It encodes CASGSGGNIQYF.

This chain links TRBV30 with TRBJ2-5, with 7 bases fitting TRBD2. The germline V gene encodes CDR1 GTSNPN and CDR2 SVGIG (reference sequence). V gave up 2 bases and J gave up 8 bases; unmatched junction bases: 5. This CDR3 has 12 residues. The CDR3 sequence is CAWSQSGTTQYF. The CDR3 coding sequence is TGTGCCTGGAGTCAAAGCGGGACTACCCAGTACTTC.

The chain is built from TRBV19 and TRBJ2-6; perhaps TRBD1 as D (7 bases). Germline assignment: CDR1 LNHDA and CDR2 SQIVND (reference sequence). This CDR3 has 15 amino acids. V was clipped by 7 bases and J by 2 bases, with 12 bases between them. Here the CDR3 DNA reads TGTGCCAGTATCCAGGGGGAGGCTGGGGCCAACGTCCTGACTTTC. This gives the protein CASIQGEAGANVLTF.

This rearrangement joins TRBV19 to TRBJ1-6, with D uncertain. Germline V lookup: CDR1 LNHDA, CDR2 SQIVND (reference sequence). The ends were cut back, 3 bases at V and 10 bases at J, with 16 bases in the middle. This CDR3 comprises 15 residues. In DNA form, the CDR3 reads TGTGCCAGTAGTATCGGTCCCACGATTAGGTCACCCCTCCACTTT. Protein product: CASSIGPTIRSPLHF.

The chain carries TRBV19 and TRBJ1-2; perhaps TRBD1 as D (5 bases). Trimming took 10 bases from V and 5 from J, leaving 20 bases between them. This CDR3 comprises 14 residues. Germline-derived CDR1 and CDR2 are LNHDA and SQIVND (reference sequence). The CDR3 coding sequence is TGTGCCACTTCATTCGTGGGGGGAGGATATGGCTACACCTTC. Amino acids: CATSFVGGGYGYTF.

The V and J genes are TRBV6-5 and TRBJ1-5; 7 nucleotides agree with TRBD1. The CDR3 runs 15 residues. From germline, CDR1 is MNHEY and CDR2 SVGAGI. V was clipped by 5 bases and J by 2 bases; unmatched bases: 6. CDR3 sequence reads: CASSMTGTGNQPQHF. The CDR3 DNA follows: TGTGCCAGCAGTATGACAGGGACTGGCAATCAGCCCCAGCATTTT.

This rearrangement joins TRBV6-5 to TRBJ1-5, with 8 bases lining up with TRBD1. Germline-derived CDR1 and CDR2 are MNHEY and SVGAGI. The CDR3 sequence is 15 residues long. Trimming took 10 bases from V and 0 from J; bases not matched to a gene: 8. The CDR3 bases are TGTGCCACCGAAGCGGGACAGGATAGCAATCAGCCCCAGCATTTT. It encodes CATEAGQDSNQPQHF.

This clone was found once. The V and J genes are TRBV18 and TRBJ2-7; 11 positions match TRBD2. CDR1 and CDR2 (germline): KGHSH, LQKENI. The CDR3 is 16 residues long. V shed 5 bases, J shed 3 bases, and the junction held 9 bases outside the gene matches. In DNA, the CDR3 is TGTGCCAGCTCATCATCCGGGACTAGCGGATACTACGAGCAGTACTTC. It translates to CASSSSGTSGYYEQYF.

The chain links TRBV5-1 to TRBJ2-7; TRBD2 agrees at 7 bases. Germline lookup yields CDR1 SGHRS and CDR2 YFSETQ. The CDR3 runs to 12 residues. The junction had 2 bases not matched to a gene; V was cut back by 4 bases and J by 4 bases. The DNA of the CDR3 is TGCGCCAGCAGCCTCGGGGGGTACGAGCAGTACTTC. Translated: CASSLGGYEQYF.

The chain's CDR3 is CASSLDSPTPYF. The CDR3 DNA reads as TGTGCCAGCAGTCTCGACAGCCCGACCCCGTACTTC. V and J are TRBV5-5 and TRBJ2-7, with D possibly TRBD1 on 5 matching bases. Germline CDR1 reads SGHKS; CDR2 reads YYEKEE (reference sequence). V was cut by 5 bases and J by 12 bases, with 18 bases left in between. CDR3 length: 12 amino acids.

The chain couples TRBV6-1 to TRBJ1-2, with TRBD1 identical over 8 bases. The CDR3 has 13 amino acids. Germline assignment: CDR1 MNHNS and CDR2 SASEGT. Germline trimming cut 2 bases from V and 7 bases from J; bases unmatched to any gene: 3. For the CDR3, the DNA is TGTGCCAGCAGTGAATCAGGGGGCGGTGGCTACACCTTC. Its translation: CASSESGGGGYTF.

In nucleotides, the CDR3 is TGTGCCAGCAGCTTAGTTAGGGGGCTCGGCGAGCAGTACTTC. Protein product: CASSLVRGLGEQYF. The chain joins TRBV11-2 to TRBJ2-7; TRBD1 matches at 7 bases. The V segment lost 1 base and the J segment 6 bases; nucleotides outside the gene matches: 6. The CDR3 is made up of 14 amino acids. Looked up from germline, CDR1 is SGHAT and CDR2 is FQNNGV.

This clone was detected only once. In nucleotides, the CDR3 is TGCGCCAGCAGCTTGAAAGACAGTCCGCTATCCTCCTACGAGCAGTACTTC. Its protein product is CASSLKDSPLSSYEQYF. The V gene is TRBV5-1, the J gene TRBJ2-7; maybe TRBD1 (5 bases). The germline V gene encodes CDR1 SGHRS and CDR2 YFSETQ. V lost 1 base and J lost 0, with 17 bases in between. This CDR3 is 17 amino acids long.

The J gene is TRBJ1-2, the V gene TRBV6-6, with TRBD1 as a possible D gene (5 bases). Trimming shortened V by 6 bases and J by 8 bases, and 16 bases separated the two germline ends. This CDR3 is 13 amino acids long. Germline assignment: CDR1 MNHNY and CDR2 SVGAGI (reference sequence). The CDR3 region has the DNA TGTGCCAGCAGCCCCGTCCAAACAGGCGGCTACACCTTC. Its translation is CASSPVQTGGYTF.

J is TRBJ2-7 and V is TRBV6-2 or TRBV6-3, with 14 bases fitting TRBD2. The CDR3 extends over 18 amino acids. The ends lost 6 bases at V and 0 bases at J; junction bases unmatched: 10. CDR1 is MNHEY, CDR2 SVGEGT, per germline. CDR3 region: CASSPGTSGGPSSYEQYF. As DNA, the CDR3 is TGTGCCAGCAGCCCTGGGACTAGCGGGGGCCCGAGCTCCTACGAGCAGTACTTC.

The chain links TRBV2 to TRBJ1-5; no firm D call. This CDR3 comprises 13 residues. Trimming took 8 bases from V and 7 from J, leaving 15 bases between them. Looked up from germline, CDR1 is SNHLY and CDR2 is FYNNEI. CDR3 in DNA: TGTGCCAGCTCTCCTGGGAGTCGACAGCCCCAGCATTTT. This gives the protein CASSPGSRQPQHF. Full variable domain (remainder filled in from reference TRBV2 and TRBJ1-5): EPEVTQTPSHQVTQMGQEVILRCVPISNHLYFYWYRQILGQKVEFLVSFYNNEISEKSEIFDDQFSVERPDGSNFTLKIRSTKLEDSAMYFCASSPGSRQPQHFGDGTRLSIL.

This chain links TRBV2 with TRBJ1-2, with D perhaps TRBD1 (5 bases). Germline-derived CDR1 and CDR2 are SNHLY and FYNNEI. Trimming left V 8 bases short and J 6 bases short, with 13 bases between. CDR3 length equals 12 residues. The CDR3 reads CASFIRDDGYTF. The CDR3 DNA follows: TGTGCCAGCTTTATAAGGGACGATGGCTACACCTTC.

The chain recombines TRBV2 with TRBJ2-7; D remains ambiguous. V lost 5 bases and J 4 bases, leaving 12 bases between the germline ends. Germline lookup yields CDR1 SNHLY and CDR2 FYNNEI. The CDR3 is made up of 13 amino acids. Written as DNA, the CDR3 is TGTGCCAGCAGTTATGAATGGGCGTACGAGCAGTACTTC. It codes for CASSYEWAYEQYF.

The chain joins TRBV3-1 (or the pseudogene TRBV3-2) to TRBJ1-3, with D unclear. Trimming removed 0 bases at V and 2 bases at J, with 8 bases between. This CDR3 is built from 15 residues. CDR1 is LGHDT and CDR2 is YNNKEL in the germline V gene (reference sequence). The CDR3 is CASSQDSLAGNTIYF. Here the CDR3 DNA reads TGTGCCAGCAGCCAAGATTCCTTGGCTGGAAACACCATATATTTT.

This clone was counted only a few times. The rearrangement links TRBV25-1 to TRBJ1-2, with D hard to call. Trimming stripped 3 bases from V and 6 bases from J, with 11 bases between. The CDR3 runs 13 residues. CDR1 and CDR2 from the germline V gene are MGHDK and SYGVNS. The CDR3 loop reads CASSETGSNGYTF. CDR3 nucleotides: TGTGCCAGCAGTGAGACGGGCAGCAATGGCTACACCTTC.

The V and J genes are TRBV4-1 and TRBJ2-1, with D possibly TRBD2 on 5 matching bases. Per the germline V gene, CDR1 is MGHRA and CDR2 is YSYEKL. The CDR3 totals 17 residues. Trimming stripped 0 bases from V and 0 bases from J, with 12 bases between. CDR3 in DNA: TGCGCCAGCAGCCAAGATCGTCCGGGAAGCTCCTACAATGAGCAGTTCTTC. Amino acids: CASSQDRPGSSYNEQFF.

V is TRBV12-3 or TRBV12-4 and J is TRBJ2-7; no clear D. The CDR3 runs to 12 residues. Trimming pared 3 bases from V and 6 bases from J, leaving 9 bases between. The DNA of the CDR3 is TGTGCCAGCAGTTTGGGTCCCCTCGAGCAGTACTTC. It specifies CASSLGPLEQYF.